Shown below are 8 T cell receptor beta chains from a single sample sequenced in a study of cytomegalovirus exposure and HLA in healthy donors. Both 60 Vbeta primers and 13 Jbeta primers went into the PCR. Produced via immunoSEQ multiplex PCR; TCRdb's table is partial and in-frame only. Of about 130,000 clones in the sample, 78% were seen once. The source material was PBMCs. The receptors shown here come from a man in his thirties or forties in good health and CMV-seropositive.

The chain is built from TRBV13 and TRBJ2-2; tentative D call: TRBD2 (6 bases). Germline loops: CDR1 PRHDT, CDR2 FYEKMQ (reference sequence). V was pared by 5 bases and J by 4 bases, with 14 bases between. This CDR3 region has 15 residues. In DNA, the CDR3 is TGTGCCAGCAGCCCCCGGGAGTCTAGCACCGGGGAGCTGTTTTTT. Protein sequence: CASSPRESSTGELFF. The variable domain in full, with the rest retrieved from reference TRBV13 and TRBJ2-2, is AAGVIQSPRHLIKEKRETATLKCYPIPRHDTVYWYQQGPGQDPQFLISFYEKMQSDKGSIPDRFSAQQFSDYHSELNMSSLELGDSALYFCASSPRESSTGELFFGEGSRLTVL.

This rearrangement joins TRBV6-1 to TRBJ1-4, with D maybe TRBD1 (5 bases). CDR3 length: 14 amino acids. V lost 5 bases, J lost 0 bases, and 7 bases lay in between. Per germline, CDR1 MNHNS and CDR2 SASEGT. In DNA form, the CDR3 reads TGTGCCAGCAGTCCGACAGCAACTAATGAAAAACTGTTTTTT. This sequence encodes CASSPTATNEKLFF.

This clone has only one observation. This rearrangement joins TRBV13 to TRBJ2-2; D uncertain. Trimming removed 1 base at V and 4 bases at J, with 10 bases between. This CDR3 has 15 amino acids. CDR1 is PRHDT and CDR2 is FYEKMQ in the germline V gene (reference sequence). The CDR3 DNA reads TGTGCCAGCAGCTTAGCCCTCGAGGCCACCGGGGAGCTGTTTTTT. This encodes CASSLALEATGELFF.

The rearrangement uses TRBV6-5 and TRBJ2-3; 7 positions agree with TRBD2. The germline V gene encodes CDR1 MNHEY and CDR2 SVGAGI. The trim removed 0 bases at V and 6 bases at J, leaving 9 bases unmatched. The CDR3 totals 16 residues. The CDR3 is CASSYSTSGRADTQYF. The CDR3 DNA follows: TGTGCCAGCAGTTACTCGACGTCAGGGAGGGCCGATACGCAGTATTTT.

The gene calls are TRBV6-4 and TRBJ2-3; D unclear. The germline V gene has CDR1 MRHNA and CDR2 SNTAGT. The V gene lost 0 bases and the J gene lost 6 bases, with 10 bases spanning the gap. The CDR3 is made up of 14 amino acids. The CDR3 nucleotides read TGTGCCAGCAGTGACTCTTTAGGAGCTGATACGCAGTATTTT. As protein: CASSDSLGADTQYF.

The chain is built from TRBV6-5 and TRBJ2-6; D remains unclear. The CDR3 is 15 residues long. CDR1 and CDR2 (germline): MNHEY, SVGAGI. Between the trimmed V and J ends, which lost 8 bases and 1 base, there was a span of 12 bases. CDR3 DNA: TGTGCCAGCTGTTGCCAGAATTCTGGGGCCAACGTCCTGACTTTC. Residues: CASCCQNSGANVLTF.

The genes are TRBV6-5 and TRBJ2-5, with a weak D call TRBD1 (5 bases). Germline CDR1 MNHEY, CDR2 SVGAGI. V gave up 0 bases and J gave up 7 bases, with 12 bases separating them. The length of the CDR3 is 14 residues. In DNA form, the CDR3 reads TGTGCCAGCAGTTACTCAGGGGTGCTGGGGACCCAGTACTTC. This translates into CASSYSGVLGTQYF.

The chain joins TRBV4-1 to TRBJ2-2, with D perhaps matching TRBD2 (6 bases). Germline V gene data show CDR1 as MGHRA and CDR2 as YSYEKL. The V end was cut by 5 bases, the J end by 5 bases, with 9 bases between. The CDR3 loop spans 13 amino acids. CDR3 sequence reads: CASSGGATGELFF. The DNA for the CDR3 is TGCGCCAGCAGCGGAGGGGCGACCGGGGAGCTGTTTTTT.